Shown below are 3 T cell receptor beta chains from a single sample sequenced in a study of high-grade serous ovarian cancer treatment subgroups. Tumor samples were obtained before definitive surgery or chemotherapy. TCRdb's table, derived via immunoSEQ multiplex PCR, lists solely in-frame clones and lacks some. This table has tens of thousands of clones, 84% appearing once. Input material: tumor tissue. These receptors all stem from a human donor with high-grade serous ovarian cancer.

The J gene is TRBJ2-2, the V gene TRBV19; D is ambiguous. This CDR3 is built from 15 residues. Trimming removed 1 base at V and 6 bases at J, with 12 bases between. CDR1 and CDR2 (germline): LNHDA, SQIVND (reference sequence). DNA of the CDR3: TGTGCCAGTAGTATAGTTGGCAGGTCGGCCGGGGAGCTGTTTTTT. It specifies CASSIVGRSAGELFF. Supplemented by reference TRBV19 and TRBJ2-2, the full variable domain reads DGGITQSPKYLFRKEGQNVTLSCEQNLNHDAMYWYRQDPGQGLRLIYYSQIVNDFQKGDIAEGYSVSREKKESFPLTVTSAQKNPTAFYLCASSIVGRSAGELFFGEGSRLTVL.

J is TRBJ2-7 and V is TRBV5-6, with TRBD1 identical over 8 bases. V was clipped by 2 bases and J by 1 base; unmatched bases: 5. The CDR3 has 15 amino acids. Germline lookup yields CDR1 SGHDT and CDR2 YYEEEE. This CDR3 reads CASSLRRDRSYEQYF. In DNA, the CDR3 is TGTGCCAGCAGCTTAAGAAGGGACAGGTCCTACGAGCAGTACTTC.

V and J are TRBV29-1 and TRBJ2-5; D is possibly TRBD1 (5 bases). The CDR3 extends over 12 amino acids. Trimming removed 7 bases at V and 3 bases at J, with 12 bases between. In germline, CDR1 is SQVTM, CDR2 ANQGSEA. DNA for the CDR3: TGCAGCGCCGTCGACAGTAAAGAGACCCAGTACTTC. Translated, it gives CSAVDSKETQYF.